These T cell receptor beta chains were read from a single sample in a study of T-cell memory formation after mild COVID-19. MiXCR, run by TCRdb on the 5' RACE reads, gives a single entry per CDR3 protein. The top ten clones hold about a fifth of a sample with about 340,000 distinct CDR3 sequences, 15% to 20% of them seen once. Sequencing input: PBMCs or a T cell subset sorted from them (not recorded which). The receptors shown here come from a man between 18 and 29 years old who had mild COVID-19 (a few samples of this study predate the infection). Cell type and time point are not known. Each CDR3 is given with its conserved first and last residue. A D gene is named only where the DNA matches it firmly. The listing skips clone size in some rows; elsewhere it reads once, few, many or a size class.

TRBD2	TRBV5-1	NA	TRBJ2-3	CASSLAAGGPLDTQYF	TGCGCCAGCAGCTTGGCCGCGGGGGGGCCTTTGGATACGCAGTATTTT
NA	TRBV18	NA	TRBJ1-2	CASSPNARGTSGYTF	TGTGCCAGCTCACCCAACGCAAGGGGGACGTCTGGCTACACCTTC
TRBD2	TRBV20-1	few	TRBJ2-7	CSARVASGGASEQYF	TGCAGTGCTAGAGTTGCTAGCGGGGGGGCCAGCGAGCAGTACTTC
TRBD1	TRBV27	NA	TRBJ2-3	CASSTPGGGTDTQYF	TGTGCCAGCAGTACCCCAGGGGGAGGCACAGATACGCAGTATTTT
NA	TRBV4-1	NA	TRBJ2-1	CASSQSRTVDEQFF	TGCGCCAGCAGCCAATCCCGGACAGTCGATGAGCAGTTCTTC
TRBD2	TRBV6-6	NA	TRBJ2-1	CASSYPGLAGGMSSYNEQFF	TGTGCCAGCAGTTACCCGGGACTAGCGGGGGGGATGAGCTCCTACAATGAGCAGTTCTTC
NA	TRBV5-1	NA	TRBJ1-2	CASSSDMIYGYTF	TGCGCCAGCAGCTCAGACATGATCTATGGCTACACCTTC
NA	TRBV6-2/TRBV6-3	NA	TRBJ2-1	CASSPLPSFPNEQFF	TGTGCCAGCAGCCCCCTCCCTAGCTTCCCCAATGAGCAGTTCTTC
NA	TRBV4-3	few	TRBJ1-1	CASSQGPGADTEAFF	TGCGCCAGCAGCCAAGGGCCGGGGGCTGACACTGAAGCTTTCTTT
NA	TRBV7-2	NA	TRBJ1-1	CASSTDIGTEAFF	TGTGCCAGCAGCACGGACATAGGTACTGAAGCTTTCTTT
NA	TRBV5-1	NA	TRBJ2-5	CASSLPGAGKTQYF	TGCGCCAGCAGCTTGCCCGGGGCTGGGAAGACCCAGTACTTC
NA	TRBV6-5	few	TRBJ1-5	CASSMQGVGQPQHF	TGTGCCAGCAGTATGCAGGGCGTCGGTCAGCCCCAGCATTTT
NA	TRBV3-1	NA	TRBJ1-6	CASSLGFQMTPLHF	TGTGCCAGCAGCCTCGGGTTTCAAATGACACCCCTCCACTTT
NA	TRBV4-1	NA	TRBJ1-1	CASSPAGWLGTEAFF	TGCGCCAGCAGCCCCGCGGGGTGGCTGGGGACTGAAGCTTTCTTT
NA	TRBV6-6	many	TRBJ1-5	CASRGTYSNQPQHF	TGTGCCAGCCGAGGTACATATAGCAATCAGCCCCAGCATTTT
NA	TRBV30	many	TRBJ2-2	CAWSLSWELFF	TGTGCCTGGAGCCTTAGTTGGGAGCTGTTTTTT
NA	TRBV9	many	TRBJ2-6	CASSPGDSSGANVLTF	TGTGCCAGCAGCCCCGGTGATTCCTCTGGGGCCAACGTCCTGACTTTC
NA	TRBV6-5	few	TRBJ1-1	CASSGGERAEAFF	TGTGCCAGCAGCGGGGGGGAGCGGGCTGAAGCTTTCTTT
TRBD1	TRBV29-1	NA	TRBJ2-3	CSVAQGESDTQYF	TGCAGCGTCGCACAGGGGGAATCAGATACGCAGTATTTT
NA	TRBV5-6	NA	TRBJ2-3	CASSHSRRPSTTDTQYF	TGTGCCAGCAGTCATTCTAGGAGACCTTCGACCACAGATACGCAGTATTTT
NA	TRBV5-1	NA	TRBJ2-2	CASSLVARDITGELFF	TGCGCCAGCAGCTTGGTCGCCAGGGATATCACCGGGGAGCTGTTTTTT
NA	TRBV12-3/TRBV12-4	NA	TRBJ2-7	CASSTRGGHEQYF	TGTGCCAGCAGTACCAGGGGGGGCCACGAGCAGTACTTC
TRBD2	TRBV9	few	TRBJ2-7	CASSVGAGAFYEQYF	TGTGCCAGCAGCGTAGGAGCGGGGGCCTTCTACGAGCAGTACTTC
TRBD2	TRBV7-3	NA	TRBJ2-3	CASSLERGGAIDTQYF	TGTGCCAGCAGCCTGGAGCGCGGGGGGGCCATAGATACGCAGTATTTT
TRBD1	TRBV4-1	NA	TRBJ1-2	CASSRATGDNYGYTF	TGCGCCAGCAGTAGGGCGACAGGGGATAACTATGGCTACACCTTC
NA	TRBV7-2	few	TRBJ2-5	CASSNRLETQYF	TGTGCCAGCAGCAACAGACTAGAGACCCAGTACTTC
TRBD2	TRBV7-2	NA	TRBJ2-4	CASSLTSGNIQYF	TGTGCCAGCAGCTTAACTAGCGGGAACATTCAGTACTTC
TRBD1	TRBV27	NA	TRBJ1-4	CASTPGTANEKLFF	TGTGCCAGCACTCCGGGGACAGCTAATGAAAAACTGTTTTTT
NA	TRBV4-3	NA	TRBJ2-7	CASSQGGGPSYEQYF	TGCGCCAGCAGCCAAGGTGGGGGCCCCTCCTACGAGCAGTACTTC
NA	TRBV2	few	TRBJ1-1	CASGRYTEAFF	TGTGCCAGCGGGCGTTACACTGAAGCTTTCTTT
NA	TRBV4-1	many	TRBJ2-5	CASSQVRETQYF	TGTGCCAGCAGCCAAGTCAGGGAGACCCAGTACTTC
NA	TRBV7-8	NA	TRBJ2-1	CASSLVGWGRGQYNEQFF	TGTGCCAGCAGCTTAGTGGGTTGGGGGAGGGGGCAGTACAATGAGCAGTTCTTC
TRBD2	TRBV7-2	few	TRBJ2-3	CASSLPSRGGTDTQYF	TGTGCCAGCAGCTTACCTTCGCGGGGGGGGACAGATACGCAGTATTTT
NA	TRBV4-3	NA	TRBJ1-1	CASSRMTDTEAFF	TGCGCCAGCAGCCGAATGACAGACACTGAAGCTTTCTTT
NA	TRBV5-4	few	TRBJ2-7	CASSPDSQAYEQYF	TGTGCCAGCAGCCCGGACAGTCAGGCCTACGAGCAGTACTTC
NA	TRBV21-1	many	TRBJ1-1	CASSKGGEAFF	TGTGCCAGCAGCAAAGGAGGTGAAGCTTTCTTT
NA	TRBV11-2	NA	TRBJ1-1	CASSFPRGGTEAFF	TGTGCCAGCAGCTTCCCCAGGGGAGGCACTGAAGCTTTCTTT
NA	TRBV28	NA	TRBJ1-6	CATSGASSYNSPLHF	TGTGCCACTTCTGGGGCTAGCTCCTATAATTCACCCCTCCACTTT